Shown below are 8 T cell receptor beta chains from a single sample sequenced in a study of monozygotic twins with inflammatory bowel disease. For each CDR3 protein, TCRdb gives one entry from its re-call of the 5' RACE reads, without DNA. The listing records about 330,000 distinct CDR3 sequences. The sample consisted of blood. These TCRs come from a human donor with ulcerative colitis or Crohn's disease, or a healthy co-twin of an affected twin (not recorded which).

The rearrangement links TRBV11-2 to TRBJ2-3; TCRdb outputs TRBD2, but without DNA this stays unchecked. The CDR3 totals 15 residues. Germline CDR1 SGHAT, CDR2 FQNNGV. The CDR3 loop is CASSFRGLDTDTQYF. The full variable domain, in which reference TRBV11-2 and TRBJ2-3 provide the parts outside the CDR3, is EAGVAQSPRYKIIEKRQSVAFWCNPISGHATLYWYQQILGQGPKLLIQFQNNGVVDDSQLPKDRFSAERLKGVDSTLKIQPAKLEDSAVYLCASSFRGLDTDTQYFGPGTRLTVL.

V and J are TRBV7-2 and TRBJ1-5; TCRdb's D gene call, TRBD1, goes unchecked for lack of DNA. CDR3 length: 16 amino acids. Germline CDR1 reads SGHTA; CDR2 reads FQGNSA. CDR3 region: CASSTEGGTPGQPQHF.

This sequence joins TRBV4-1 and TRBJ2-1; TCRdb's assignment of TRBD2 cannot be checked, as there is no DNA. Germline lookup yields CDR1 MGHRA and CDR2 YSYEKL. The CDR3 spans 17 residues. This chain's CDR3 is CASSQVLAGAWYNEQFF.

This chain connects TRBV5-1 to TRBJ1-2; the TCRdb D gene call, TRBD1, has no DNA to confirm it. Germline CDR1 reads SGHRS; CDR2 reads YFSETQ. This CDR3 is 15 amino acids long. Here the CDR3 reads CASSLKGQGVFGYTF.

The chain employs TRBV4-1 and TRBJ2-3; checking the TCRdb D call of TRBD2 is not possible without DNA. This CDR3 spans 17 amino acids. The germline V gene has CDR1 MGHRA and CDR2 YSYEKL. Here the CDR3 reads CASSPREGTGSQDTQYF.

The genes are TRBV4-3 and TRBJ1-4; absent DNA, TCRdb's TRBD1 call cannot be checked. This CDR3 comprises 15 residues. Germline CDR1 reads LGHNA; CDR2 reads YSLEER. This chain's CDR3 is CASSHRTGANEKLFF.

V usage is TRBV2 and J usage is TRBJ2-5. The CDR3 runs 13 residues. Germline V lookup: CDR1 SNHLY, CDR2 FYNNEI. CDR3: CASSSGPGRTQYF. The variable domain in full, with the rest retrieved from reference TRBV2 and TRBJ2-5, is EPEVTQTPSHQVTQMGQEVILRCVPISNHLYFYWYRQILGQKVEFLVSFYNNEISEKSEIFDDQFSVERPDGSNFTLKIRSTKLEDSAMYFCASSSGPGRTQYFGPGTRLLVL.

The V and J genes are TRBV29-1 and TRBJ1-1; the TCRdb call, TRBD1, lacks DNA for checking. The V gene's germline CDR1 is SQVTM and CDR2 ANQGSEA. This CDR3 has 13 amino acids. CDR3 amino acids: CSVEYRKDTEAFF.